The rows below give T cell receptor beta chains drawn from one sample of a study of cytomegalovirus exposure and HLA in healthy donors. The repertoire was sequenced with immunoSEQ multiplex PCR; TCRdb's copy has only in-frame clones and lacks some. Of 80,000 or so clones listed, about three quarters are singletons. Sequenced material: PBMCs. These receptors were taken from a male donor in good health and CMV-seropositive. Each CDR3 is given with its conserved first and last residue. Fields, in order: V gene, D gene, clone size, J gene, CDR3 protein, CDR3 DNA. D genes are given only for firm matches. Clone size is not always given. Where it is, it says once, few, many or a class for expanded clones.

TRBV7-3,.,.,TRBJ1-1,CASSRLTDTEAFF,TGTGCCAGCAGCCGCCTCACGGACACTGAAGCTTTCTTT
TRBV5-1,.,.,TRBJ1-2,CASSSGQPNYGYTF,TGCGCCAGCAGCTCCGGACAGCCTAACTATGGCTACACCTTC
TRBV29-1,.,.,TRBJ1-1,CSVNQLPGTEAFF,TGCAGCGTGAACCAACTTCCGGGGACTGAAGCTTTCTTT
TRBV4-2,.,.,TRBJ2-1,CASSSLGQNYNEQFF,TGTGCCAGCAGCTCTTTAGGACAGAATTACAATGAGCAGTTCTTC
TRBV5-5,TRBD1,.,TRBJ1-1,CASSPRTGNTEAFF,TGTGCCAGCAGCCCCCGGACAGGTAACACTGAAGCTTTCTTT
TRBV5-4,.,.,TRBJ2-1,CASSRPGAGEGNEQFF,TGTGCCAGCAGCCGCCCGGGGGCGGGAGAAGGTAATGAGCAGTTCTTC
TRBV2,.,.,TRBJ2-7,CASRGGRTIYSYEQYF,TGTGCCAGCAGGGGGGGAAGGACAATATATTCCTACGAGCAGTACTTC
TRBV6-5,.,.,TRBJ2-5,CASKGGGQETQYF,TGTGCCAGCAAAGGGGGAGGGCAAGAGACCCAGTACTTC
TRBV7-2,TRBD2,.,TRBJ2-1,CASSPVIGLAGGQFF,TGTGCCAGCAGCCCAGTAATCGGACTAGCGGGGGGGCAGTTCTTC
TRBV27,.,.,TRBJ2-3,CASARRGHTDTQYF,TGTGCCAGCGCCCGGAGGGGTCACACAGATACGCAGTATTTT
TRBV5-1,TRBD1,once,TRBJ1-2,CASSLGQGNYGHTF,TGCGCCAGCAGCTTGGGACAGGGCAACTATGGCCACACCTTC
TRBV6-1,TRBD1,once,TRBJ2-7,CASSDRDRDEQYF,TGTGCCAGCAGCGACCGGGACAGGGACGAGCAGTACTTC
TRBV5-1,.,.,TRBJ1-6,CASSPRGQSPLHF,TGCGCCAGCAGCCCGCGGGGTCAATCACCCCTCCACTTT
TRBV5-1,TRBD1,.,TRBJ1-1,CASSNGQGIGDTEAFF,TGCGCCAGCAGCAATGGACAGGGCATCGGGGACACTGAAGCTTTCTTT
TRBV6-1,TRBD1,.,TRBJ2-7,CASQQGVNSYEQYF,TGTGCCTCCCAACAGGGGGTAAACTCCTACGAGCAGTACTTC
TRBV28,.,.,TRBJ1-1,CASSPQVHRMGTEAFF,TGTGCCAGCAGTCCTCAGGTCCACCGGATGGGCACTGAAGCTTTCTTT
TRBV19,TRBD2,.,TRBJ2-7,CASSTRRGNYEQYF,TGTGCCAGTAGTACGCGGCGGGGGAACTACGAGCAGTACTTC
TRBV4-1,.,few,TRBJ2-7,CASSQDHLRGSYEQYF,TGCGCCAGCAGCCAAGATCATCTTCGGGGCTCCTACGAGCAGTACTTC
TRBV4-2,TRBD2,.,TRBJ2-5,CASSQDGLAGQETQYF,TGTGCCAGCAGCCAAGATGGGCTAGCGGGTCAAGAGACCCAGTACTTC
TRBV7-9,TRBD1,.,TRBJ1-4,CASSFDRVGNEKLFF,TGTGCCAGCAGCTTTGACAGGGTCGGGAATGAAAAACTGTTTTTT
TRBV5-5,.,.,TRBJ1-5,CASSLVTDSNQPQHF,TGTGCCAGCAGCTTGGTGACAGATAGCAATCAGCCCCAGCATTTT
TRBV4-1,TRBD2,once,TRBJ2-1,CASSQERGVLEQFF,TGCGCCAGCAGCCAAGAGCGGGGGGTACTTGAGCAGTTCTTC
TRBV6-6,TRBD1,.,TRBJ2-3,CASQGAVRTDTQYF,TGTGCCAGCCAGGGGGCAGTCCGTACAGATACGCAGTATTTT
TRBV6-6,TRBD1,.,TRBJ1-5,CASSGQGGNQPQHF,TGTGCCAGCAGCGGACAGGGGGGCAATCAGCCCCAGCATTTT